This is a list of T cell receptor beta chains from one sample in a study of cytomegalovirus exposure and HLA in healthy donors. Sequencing was performed with immunoSEQ multiplex PCR; in TCRdb, only in-frame clones are kept and a portion is missing. The sample lists around 150,000 clones; roughly 82% were seen once. Sequencing was done on a sample of PBMCs. Receptors originate from a girl under 18 in good health and CMV-seropositive. CDR3s include the opening cysteine and the closing phenylalanine or tryptophan. Each record gives: D gene, V gene, clone size, J gene, CDR3 protein, CDR3 DNA. D genes are given only for firm matches. Clone size is stated in some rows and not others, as once, few, many or a class when expanded.

D gene: TRBD1; V gene: TRBV6-5; clone size: .; J gene: TRBJ1-2; CDR3 protein: CASSRQTGGHYGYTF; CDR3 DNA: TGTGCCAGCAGCCGTCAAACAGGGGGCCACTATGGCTACACCTTC
D gene: .; V gene: TRBV27; clone size: .; J gene: TRBJ2-6; CDR3 protein: CASKASGANVLTF; CDR3 DNA: TGTGCCAGCAAAGCCTCTGGGGCCAACGTCCTGACTTTC
D gene: .; V gene: TRBV5-6; clone size: .; J gene: TRBJ2-3; CDR3 protein: CASSLAGAGGTDTQYF; CDR3 DNA: TGTGCCAGCAGCTTGGCCGGGGCAGGGGGGACAGATACGCAGTATTTT
D gene: .; V gene: TRBV7-9; clone size: .; J gene: TRBJ1-1; CDR3 protein: CASSQGSAGTEAFF; CDR3 DNA: TGTGCCAGCAGTCAGGGTTCGGCCGGCACTGAAGCTTTCTTT
D gene: TRBD1; V gene: TRBV10-3; clone size: once; J gene: TRBJ2-3; CDR3 protein: CATGGQGFTQYF; CDR3 DNA: TGTGCCACGGGGGGACAGGGTTTTACGCAGTATTTT
D gene: .; V gene: TRBV19; clone size: .; J gene: TRBJ2-7; CDR3 protein: CASSIEGDEQYF; CDR3 DNA: TGTGCCAGTAGTATAGAAGGGGACGAGCAGTACTTC
D gene: .; V gene: TRBV28; clone size: .; J gene: TRBJ2-7; CDR3 protein: CASSLSTYEQYF; CDR3 DNA: TGTGCCAGCAGTTTGTCCACCTACGAGCAGTACTTC
D gene: .; V gene: TRBV19; clone size: .; J gene: TRBJ2-3; CDR3 protein: CASGQEGSTDTQYF; CDR3 DNA: TGTGCCAGTGGACAGGAGGGGAGCACAGATACGCAGTATTTT
D gene: .; V gene: TRBV21-1; clone size: few; J gene: TRBJ2-1; CDR3 protein: CASSTKGLAGGPMNEQFF; CDR3 DNA: TGTGCCAGCAGCACTAAGGGACTAGCGGGAGGGCCAATGAATGAGCAGTTCTTC
D gene: .; V gene: TRBV11-2; clone size: once; J gene: TRBJ1-3; CDR3 protein: CASSFGFGGLGNTIYF; CDR3 DNA: TGTGCCAGCAGCTTTGGGTTCGGGGGGCTTGGAAACACCATATATTTT
D gene: .; V gene: TRBV25-1; clone size: .; J gene: TRBJ2-7; CDR3 protein: CASRSGYYPYEQYF; CDR3 DNA: TGTGCCAGCAGGTCTGGATACTACCCCTACGAGCAGTACTTC
D gene: TRBD1; V gene: TRBV29-1; clone size: .; J gene: TRBJ2-7; CDR3 protein: CSVEEVGTGSSEQYF; CDR3 DNA: TGCAGCGTTGAAGAGGTGGGGACAGGGTCCTCCGAGCAGTACTTC
D gene: .; V gene: TRBV5-6; clone size: .; J gene: TRBJ1-1; CDR3 protein: CASSRVVINTEAFF; CDR3 DNA: TGTGCCAGCAGCCGGGTGGTTATTAACACTGAAGCTTTCTTT